This is a list of T cell receptor beta chains from one sample in a study of blood T cell repertoires in COVID-19. Assay: immunoSEQ multiplex PCR; the TCRdb copy retains only in-frame clones and omits some. The repertoire has some 50,000 clones, 80% to 90% of them found once; the top ten carry around 2.7%. The sample taken for sequencing was peripheral blood. The receptor set was obtained from an elderly man with acute or convalescent COVID-19. CDR3s include the opening cysteine and the closing phenylalanine or tryptophan. The order of the fields is V gene, D gene, J gene, clone size, CDR3 protein, CDR3 DNA. A D gene is named only where the DNA matches it firmly. Only part of the rows carry a size: once, few, many, or a class if the clone is expanded.

v_gene: TRBV5-5
d_gene: .
j_gene: TRBJ2-7
abundance: .
CDR3aa: CASSLRGVYEQYF
CDR3nt: TGTGCCAGCAGCTTGCGCGGTGTCTACGAGCAGTACTTC

v_gene: TRBV6-6
d_gene: .
j_gene: TRBJ2-3
abundance: once
CDR3aa: CASRPRGTDTQYF
CDR3nt: TGTGCCAGCCGGCCGCGGGGAACAGATACGCAGTATTTT

v_gene: TRBV7-9
d_gene: .
j_gene: TRBJ1-5
abundance: .
CDR3aa: CASSLMGANQPQHF
CDR3nt: TGTGCCAGCAGCTTAATGGGGGCGAATCAGCCCCAGCATTTT

v_gene: TRBV11-2
d_gene: TRBD2
j_gene: TRBJ2-1
abundance: once
CDR3aa: CASSLEGLAGGHVYNEQFF
CDR3nt: TGTGCCAGCAGCTTAGAGGGACTAGCGGGGGGGCATGTCTACAATGAGCAGTTCTTC

v_gene: TRBV4-2
d_gene: .
j_gene: TRBJ1-6
abundance: .
CDR3aa: CASSQDTSSYNSPLHF
CDR3nt: TGTGCCAGCAGCCAAGATACCAGCTCCTATAATTCACCCCTCCACTTT

v_gene: TRBV5-6
d_gene: .
j_gene: TRBJ2-3
abundance: .
CDR3aa: CASSSDRGPSTDTQYF
CDR3nt: TGTGCCAGCAGCTCTGACCGAGGTCCTAGCACAGATACGCAGTATTTT

v_gene: TRBV30
d_gene: .
j_gene: TRBJ1-5
abundance: .
CDR3aa: CAWSVGGLNSNQPQHF
CDR3nt: TGTGCCTGGAGTGTGGGCGGACTAAATAGCAATCAGCCCCAGCATTTT

v_gene: TRBV6-5
d_gene: TRBD1
j_gene: TRBJ1-6
abundance: .
CDR3aa: CASSARTGMSALHF
CDR3nt: TGTGCCAGCAGCGCCCGGACAGGGATGTCTGCCCTCCACTTT

v_gene: TRBV6-6
d_gene: .
j_gene: TRBJ2-7
abundance: .
CDR3aa: CASRGRGPYEQYF
CDR3nt: TGTGCCAGCAGGGGGCGGGGTCCGTACGAGCAGTACTTC

v_gene: TRBV6-5
d_gene: .
j_gene: TRBJ1-1
abundance: .
CDR3aa: CASAPNFRVTEAFF
CDR3nt: TGTGCCAGCGCGCCTAACTTCAGGGTCACTGAAGCTTTCTTT

v_gene: TRBV6-2/TRBV6-3
d_gene: TRBD1
j_gene: TRBJ1-2
abundance: .
CDR3aa: CASSWTGGPANYGYTF
CDR3nt: TGTGCCAGCAGTTGGACAGGGGGCCCAGCTAACTATGGCTACACCTTC

v_gene: TRBV5-6
d_gene: TRBD1
j_gene: TRBJ1-3
abundance: .
CDR3aa: CASSTRTGGPGNTIYF
CDR3nt: TGTGCCAGCAGCACGCGGACAGGGGGTCCTGGAAACACCATATATTTT

v_gene: TRBV5-4
d_gene: TRBD1
j_gene: TRBJ2-7
abundance: .
CDR3aa: CASSGQGAVSYEQYF
CDR3nt: TGTGCCAGCAGCGGGCAGGGGGCCGTCTCCTACGAGCAGTACTTC

v_gene: TRBV6-5
d_gene: .
j_gene: TRBJ1-2
abundance: .
CDR3aa: CASSNDRIGYGYTF
CDR3nt: TGTGCCAGCAGTAACGACAGGATAGGGTATGGCTACACCTTC

v_gene: TRBV6-5
d_gene: .
j_gene: TRBJ1-2
abundance: .
CDR3aa: CASRFGGANYGYTF
CDR3nt: TGTGCCAGCAGATTTGGGGGGGCCAACTATGGCTACACCTTC

v_gene: TRBV5-6
d_gene: .
j_gene: TRBJ1-1
abundance: .
CDR3aa: CASSSQHRDWVNTEAFF
CDR3nt: TGTGCCAGCAGCTCCCAACACAGGGATTGGGTGAACACTGAAGCTTTCTTT

v_gene: TRBV6-1
d_gene: .
j_gene: TRBJ1-6
abundance: .
CDR3aa: CASSDRVVDSPLHF
CDR3nt: TGTGCCAGCAGTGACAGGGTGGTTGATTCACCCCTCCACTTT

v_gene: TRBV7-2
d_gene: .
j_gene: TRBJ1-1
abundance: .
CDR3aa: CASSLEGGIMNTEAFF
CDR3nt: TGTGCCAGCAGCTTAGAGGGGGGGATAATGAACACTGAAGCTTTCTTT

v_gene: TRBV7-9
d_gene: TRBD1
j_gene: TRBJ1-5
abundance: .
CDR3aa: CASSLATGGGQPQHF
CDR3nt: TGTGCCAGCAGCTTAGCCACAGGGGGCGGTCAGCCCCAGCATTTT

v_gene: TRBV5-1
d_gene: TRBD2
j_gene: TRBJ2-5
abundance: .
CDR3aa: CASSLGTSGNQETQYF
CDR3nt: TGCGCCAGCAGCTTGGGGACTAGCGGAAACCAAGAGACCCAGTACTTC

v_gene: TRBV5-1
d_gene: TRBD1
j_gene: TRBJ2-1
abundance: .
CDR3aa: CASSSWTGGLYNEQFF
CDR3nt: TGCGCCAGCAGCTCCTGGACAGGGGGGTTATACAATGAGCAGTTCTTC

v_gene: TRBV10-1
d_gene: TRBD1
j_gene: TRBJ1-1
abundance: .
CDR3aa: CASSDPTGEVPEAFF
CDR3nt: TGCGCCAGCAGTGACCCGACAGGGGAGGTCCCTGAAGCTTTCTTT

v_gene: TRBV24-1
d_gene: TRBD2
j_gene: TRBJ2-2
abundance: .
CDR3aa: CATSDTRRGGANTGELFF
CDR3nt: TGTGCCACCAGTGACACCAGACGGGGGGGCGCGAACACCGGGGAGCTGTTTTTT

v_gene: TRBV7-2
d_gene: .
j_gene: TRBJ1-6
abundance: once
CDR3aa: CASSLRSQSRYNSPLHF
CDR3nt: TGTGCCAGCAGCTTGAGGTCCCAGAGCCGATATAATTCACCCCTCCACTTT

v_gene: TRBV7-8
d_gene: TRBD1
j_gene: TRBJ2-7
abundance: .
CDR3aa: CASSLTRTGKGEQYF
CDR3nt: TGTGCCAGCAGCTTAACCAGGACAGGGAAAGGCGAGCAGTACTTC

v_gene: TRBV7-6
d_gene: TRBD1
j_gene: TRBJ2-5
abundance: .
CDR3aa: CASSPVGRGLTKETQYF
CDR3nt: TGTGCCAGCAGCCCGGTGGGCAGGGGGCTAACCAAAGAGACCCAGTACTTC

v_gene: TRBV4-1
d_gene: .
j_gene: TRBJ1-2
abundance: .
CDR3aa: CASSQGTGRRGYTF
CDR3nt: TGCGCCAGCAGCCAAGGTACAGGTAGAAGGGGCTACACCTTC

v_gene: TRBV2
d_gene: TRBD1
j_gene: TRBJ1-1
abundance: .
CDR3aa: CASWGQGENTEAFF
CDR3nt: TGTGCCAGCTGGGGACAGGGGGAGAACACTGAAGCTTTCTTT

v_gene: TRBV7-2
d_gene: TRBD1
j_gene: TRBJ1-2
abundance: .
CDR3aa: CASRTGSNYGYTF
CDR3nt: TGTGCCAGCAGGACAGGGTCTAACTATGGCTACACCTTC

v_gene: TRBV4-1
d_gene: .
j_gene: TRBJ2-1
abundance: .
CDR3aa: CASSQGAGTTYNEQFF
CDR3nt: TGCGCCAGCAGCCAAGGGGCCGGGACAACCTACAATGAGCAGTTCTTC

v_gene: TRBV18
d_gene: .
j_gene: TRBJ2-3
abundance: .
CDR3aa: CASSPRADTDTQYF
CDR3nt: TGTGCCAGCTCACCAAGAGCGGACACAGATACGCAGTATTTT

v_gene: TRBV6-6
d_gene: .
j_gene: TRBJ2-1
abundance: .
CDR3aa: CASSYRQGRNEQFF
CDR3nt: TGTGCCAGCAGTTACAGGCAGGGGCGCAATGAGCAGTTCTTC

v_gene: TRBV7-2
d_gene: TRBD1
j_gene: TRBJ1-2
abundance: .
CDR3aa: CASSLERQGAYGYTF
CDR3nt: TGTGCCAGCAGCTTAGAAAGACAGGGGGCTTATGGCTACACCTTC

v_gene: TRBV7-9
d_gene: .
j_gene: TRBJ1-2
abundance: .
CDR3aa: CASSLLGRAGEGYTF
CDR3nt: TGTGCCAGCAGCTTACTTGGTCGGGCGGGCGAAGGCTACACCTTC

v_gene: TRBV3-1/TRBV3-2
d_gene: .
j_gene: TRBJ1-5
abundance: .
CDR3aa: CASSQVHRPGNQPQHF
CDR3nt: TGTGCCAGCAGCCAAGTCCACAGGCCCGGCAATCAGCCCCAGCATTTT

v_gene: TRBV25-1
d_gene: .
j_gene: TRBJ2-5
abundance: .
CDR3aa: CASSEYPGGVETQYF
CDR3nt: TGTGCCAGCAGTGAATATCCAGGAGGGGTAGAGACCCAGTACTTC

v_gene: TRBV5-1
d_gene: TRBD2
j_gene: TRBJ2-7
abundance: .
CDR3aa: CASSFSGVSYEQYF
CDR3nt: TGCGCCAGCAGCTTCAGCGGGGTCTCCTACGAGCAGTACTTC

v_gene: TRBV18
d_gene: .
j_gene: TRBJ1-2
abundance: .
CDR3aa: CASSPGVNYGYTF
CDR3nt: TGTGCCAGCTCACCCGGAGTTAACTATGGCTACACCTTC

v_gene: TRBV18
d_gene: TRBD1
j_gene: TRBJ1-2
abundance: once
CDR3aa: CASSPRQGDGYTF
CDR3nt: TGTGCCAGCTCACCACGACAGGGGGACGGCTACACCTTC

v_gene: TRBV7-9
d_gene: TRBD1
j_gene: TRBJ1-3
abundance: .
CDR3aa: CASSGDRGLTGNTIYF
CDR3nt: TGTGCCAGCAGCGGGGACAGGGGGCTGACTGGAAACACCATATATTTT

v_gene: TRBV7-9
d_gene: TRBD1
j_gene: TRBJ1-1
abundance: .
CDR3aa: CASDGQGRVNTEAFF
CDR3nt: TGTGCCAGCGACGGACAGGGGAGAGTGAACACTGAAGCTTTCTTT

v_gene: TRBV7-2
d_gene: .
j_gene: TRBJ2-3
abundance: .
CDR3aa: CASSLRLEPTDTQYF
CDR3nt: TGTGCCAGCAGCTTAAGGCTAGAGCCCACAGATACGCAGTATTTT

v_gene: TRBV7-9
d_gene: .
j_gene: TRBJ2-7
abundance: .
CDR3aa: CASSLGFSSYEQYF
CDR3nt: TGTGCCAGCAGCTTAGGGTTCAGCTCCTACGAGCAGTACTTC

v_gene: TRBV1
d_gene: .
j_gene: TRBJ1-1
abundance: .
CDR3aa: CTSSLTGMGPTEAFF
CDR3nt: TGCACCAGCAGCCTTACAGGGATGGGTCCCACTGAAGCTTTCTTT

v_gene: TRBV12-5
d_gene: TRBD1
j_gene: TRBJ2-7
abundance: .
CDR3aa: CASGPQGSYEQYF
CDR3nt: TGTGCTAGTGGCCCACAGGGGTCGTACGAGCAGTACTTC

v_gene: TRBV10-2
d_gene: .
j_gene: TRBJ1-6
abundance: .
CDR3aa: CASSEWRNSPLHF
CDR3nt: TGCGCCAGCAGTGAGTGGAGGAATTCACCCCTCCACTTT

v_gene: TRBV7-2
d_gene: .
j_gene: TRBJ2-2
abundance: .
CDR3aa: CASSFTNTNTGELFF
CDR3nt: TGTGCCAGCAGCTTCACAAATACGAACACCGGGGAGCTGTTTTTT

v_gene: TRBV6-5
d_gene: TRBD1
j_gene: TRBJ1-2
abundance: .
CDR3aa: CASRGLGQGNYGYTF
CDR3nt: TGTGCCAGCCGAGGACTCGGACAGGGAAACTATGGCTACACCTTC

v_gene: TRBV9
d_gene: .
j_gene: TRBJ2-6
abundance: .
CDR3aa: CASSVAPGVAGANVLTF
CDR3nt: TGTGCCAGCAGCGTAGCTCCCGGTGTTGCTGGGGCCAACGTCCTGACTTTC

v_gene: TRBV12-3/TRBV12-4
d_gene: .
j_gene: TRBJ1-1
abundance: .
CDR3aa: CASTTLQGTEAFF
CDR3nt: TGTGCCAGCACCACACTACAGGGAACTGAAGCTTTCTTT

v_gene: TRBV5-1
d_gene: .
j_gene: TRBJ2-3
abundance: once
CDR3aa: CASSPTVGQTDTQYF
CDR3nt: TGCGCCAGCAGCCCGACAGTCGGGCAAACAGATACGCAGTATTTT

v_gene: TRBV5-8
d_gene: TRBD1
j_gene: TRBJ2-6
abundance: .
CDR3aa: CASTPGQGAFGANVLTF
CDR3nt: TGTGCCAGCACCCCGGGACAGGGGGCTTTTGGGGCCAACGTCCTGACTTTC

v_gene: TRBV18
d_gene: TRBD2
j_gene: TRBJ2-3
abundance: .
CDR3aa: CASSPILAGSTDTQYF
CDR3nt: TGTGCCAGCTCACCAATCCTAGCGGGGAGCACAGATACGCAGTATTTT

v_gene: TRBV5-1
d_gene: .
j_gene: TRBJ1-1
abundance: .
CDR3aa: CASRGTQHPNTEAFF
CDR3nt: TGCGCCAGCAGAGGAACACAGCATCCGAACACTGAAGCTTTCTTT

v_gene: TRBV12-3/TRBV12-4
d_gene: .
j_gene: TRBJ2-5
abundance: few
CDR3aa: CASSLSGSETQYF
CDR3nt: TGTGCCAGCAGTTTGTCAGGGTCGGAGACCCAGTACTTC

v_gene: TRBV11-2
d_gene: .
j_gene: TRBJ1-2
abundance: .
CDR3aa: CASSLDSGQGYGYTF
CDR3nt: TGTGCCAGCAGCTTAGATAGTGGGCAGGGCTATGGCTACACCTTC

v_gene: TRBV7-2
d_gene: .
j_gene: TRBJ1-3
abundance: .
CDR3aa: CASSPPPGTGNTIYF
CDR3nt: TGTGCCAGCAGCCCTCCACCCGGGACTGGAAACACCATATATTTT

v_gene: TRBV6-6
d_gene: .
j_gene: TRBJ1-1
abundance: .
CDR3aa: CASVQGVGTEAFF
CDR3nt: TGTGCCAGCGTACAGGGAGTGGGAACTGAAGCTTTCTTT